The present T cell receptor beta chain was sequenced within a study of response to subunit inactivated influenza vaccine (dated by TCRdb to 2016 to 2019). With respect to the entire study: The study used deep quantitative T cell receptor repertoire profiling to track responses to a trivalent subunit inactivated influenza vaccine. Results the study describes overall, beyond this receptor: According to the authors, only a limited number of new T cells may be recruited by each seasonal influenza vaccination.

A few counts support this clonotype. Its antigen remains unidentified. Per-nucleotide qualities are absent, and no much larger clonotype sits a single base away. Libraries were made using RT-PCR. Sequencing used an Illumina HiSeq 2500. TCRdb reran the public reads through fastp at Q25 and MiXCR, keeping productive beta chains. Rows are unified per CDR3 protein, each entry keeping the most common DNA and genes. The sample records 500,000 to 650,000 distinct CDR3 sequences, 6% to 9% of which are singletons. Clones ranked in the top ten supply roughly 13% of the sample. Based on the germline V gene (reference sequence), the CDR1 and CDR2 sequences are SGHNT and YYREEE. The CDR3 runs 12 residues from the cysteine to the phenylalanine. This entry keeps only the CDR3 DNA: 36 bases, framed from base 1. Deletion took 4 bases off V and 4 bases off J, with a span of 8 bases between the germline ends.

The starting material was PBMCs from blood, obtained less than 30 months after vaccination. This chain joins TRBV5-4 to TRBJ2-5, with the D gene call left open. This clonotype was sampled from a man aged 45 to 70 who received an inactivated influenza vaccine. Donor details come from another sample of the same person, matched by shared clones. The DNA reads as follows: TGTGCCAGCAGCGCCGACGGAGAGACCCAGTACTTC. Its translation reads: CASSADGETQYF.